This T cell receptor beta chain was retrieved from a study of blood T cell repertoires in COVID-19. Study-wide context: Whether acute or convalescent, the COVID-19 samples came from the United States, Italy and Spain.

Some clones are missing from TCRdb's copy, which holds only in-frame ones; the method was immunoSEQ multiplex PCR. The sample shows around 55,000 clones, 88% of them seen only once. This CDR3 has 13 residues. Germline CDR1 reads MGHDK; CDR2 reads SYGVNS. V lost 7 bases to trimming and J lost 6 bases, with 12 bases between them. This clonotype originated in a man aged 55 to 70 with active COVID-19. Sequencing was done on a sample of peripheral blood. V usage is TRBV25-1 and J usage is TRBJ2-2, with D possibly matching TRBD1 (6 bases). CDR3 residues: CASNLRGSGELFF. CDR3 bases: TGTGCCAGCAACCTAAGGGGGTCCGGGGAGCTGTTTTTT.